The entry that follows covers one TCR beta chain sequence. Its antigen is not identified. The entry originates in a study of blood T cells in healthy people across ages. The study's findings and limits: While age rose, TCR beta diversity per million T cells dropped in a roughly linear way.

A sample-barcoded 5' primer and a J-beta primer mix were used in a second PCR of roughly 6 to 11 cycles. TCRdb reprocessed the 5' RACE reads with MiXCR, giving one entry per CDR3 protein. Of some 1.6 million distinct CDR3 sequences detected, 30% to 40% appear once; the ten largest clones hold around 11%. This CDR3 has 14 amino acids. Trimming stripped 8 bases from V and 4 bases from J, with 16 bases between. The TCR originated in a woman in her 30s in good health. This chain joins TRBV12-3 or TRBV12-4 and TRBJ2-3, with D perhaps TRBD2 (5 bases). Sequencing input: blood. The CDR3 nucleotides read TGTGCCAGCGGCTCCGGGGTGAGCCCAGATACGCAGTATTTT. Translating it yields CASGSGVSPDTQYF.